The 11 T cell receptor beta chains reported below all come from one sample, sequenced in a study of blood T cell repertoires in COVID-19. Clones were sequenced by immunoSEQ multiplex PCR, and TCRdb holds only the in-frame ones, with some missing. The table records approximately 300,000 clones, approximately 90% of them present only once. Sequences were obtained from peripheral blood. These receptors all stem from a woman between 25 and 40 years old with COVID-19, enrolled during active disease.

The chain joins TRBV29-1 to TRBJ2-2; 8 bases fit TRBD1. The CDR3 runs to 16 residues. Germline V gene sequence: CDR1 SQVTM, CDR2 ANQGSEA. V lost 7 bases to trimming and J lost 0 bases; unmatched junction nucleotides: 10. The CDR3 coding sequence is TGCAGCGCAACGACAGGGGCCGGATCGAACACCGGGGAGCTGTTTTTT. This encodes CSATTGAGSNTGELFF.

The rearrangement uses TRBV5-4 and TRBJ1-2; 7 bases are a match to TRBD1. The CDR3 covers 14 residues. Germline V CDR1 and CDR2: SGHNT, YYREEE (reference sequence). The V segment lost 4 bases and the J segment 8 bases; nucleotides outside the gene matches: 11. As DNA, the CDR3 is TGTGCCAGCAGCGCAGCACAGGGGCTCGGGGGCTACACCTTC. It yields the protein CASSAAQGLGGYTF.

Here the CDR3 DNA reads TGTGCCAGCAGCCCCGGAGCGGGACTAGCGGGAGGTGAGCAGTACTTC. This gives the protein CASSPGAGLAGGEQYF. The chain couples TRBV9 to TRBJ2-7; TRBD2 agrees at 15 bases. The J segment lost 7 bases and the V segment lost 4 bases, leaving 9 bases of the junction unmatched. Per the germline V gene, CDR1 is SGDLS and CDR2 is YYNGEE. CDR3 length: 16 amino acids.

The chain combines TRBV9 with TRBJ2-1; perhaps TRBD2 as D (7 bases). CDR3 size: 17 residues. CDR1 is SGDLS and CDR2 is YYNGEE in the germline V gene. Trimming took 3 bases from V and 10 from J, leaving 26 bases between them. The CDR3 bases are TGTGCCAGCAGCGCGAGGGGGGCGGGAGCCGGCCCATCAGAGCAGTTCTTC. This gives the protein CASSARGAGAGPSEQFF. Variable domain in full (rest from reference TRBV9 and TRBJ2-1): DSGVTQTPKHLITATGQRVTLRCSPRSGDLSVYWYQQSLDQGLQFLIQYYNGEERAKGNILERFSAQQFPDLHSELNLSSLELGDSALYFCASSARGAGAGPSEQFFGPGTRLTVL.

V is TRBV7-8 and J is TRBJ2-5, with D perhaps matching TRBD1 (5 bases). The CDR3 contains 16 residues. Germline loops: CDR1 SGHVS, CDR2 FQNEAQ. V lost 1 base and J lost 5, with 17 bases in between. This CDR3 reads CASSLGAAGLGETQYF. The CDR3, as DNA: TGTGCCAGCAGCTTAGGTGCGGCAGGGCTAGGGGAGACCCAGTACTTC. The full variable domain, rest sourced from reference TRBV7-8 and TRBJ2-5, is GAGVSQSPRYKVAKRGQDVALRCDPISGHVSLFWYQQALGQGPEFLTYFQNEAQLDKSGLPSDRFFAERPEGSVSTLKIQRTQQEDSAVYLCASSLGAAGLGETQYFGPGTRLLVL.

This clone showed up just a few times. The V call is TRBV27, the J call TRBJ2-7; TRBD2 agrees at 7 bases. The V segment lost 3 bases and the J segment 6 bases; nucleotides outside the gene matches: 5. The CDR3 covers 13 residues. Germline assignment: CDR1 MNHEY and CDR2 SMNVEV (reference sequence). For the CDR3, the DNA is TGTGCCAGCAGTTTGGTCTGGGAGGGCGAGCAGTACTTC. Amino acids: CASSLVWEGEQYF.

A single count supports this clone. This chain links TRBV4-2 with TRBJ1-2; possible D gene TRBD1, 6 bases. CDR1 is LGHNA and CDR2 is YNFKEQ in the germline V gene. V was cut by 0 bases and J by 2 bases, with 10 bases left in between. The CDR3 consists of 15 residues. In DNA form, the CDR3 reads TGTGCCAGCAGCCAAGATTCCCAGGGGAACTATGGCTACACCTTC. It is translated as CASSQDSQGNYGYTF.

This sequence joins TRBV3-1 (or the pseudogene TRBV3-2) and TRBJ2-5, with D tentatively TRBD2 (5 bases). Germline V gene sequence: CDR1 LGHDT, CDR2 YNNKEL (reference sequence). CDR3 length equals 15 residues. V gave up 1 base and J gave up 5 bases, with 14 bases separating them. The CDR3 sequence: CASSQVRISGETQYF. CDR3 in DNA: TGTGCCAGCAGCCAAGTCCGAATATCGGGGGAGACCCAGTACTTC.

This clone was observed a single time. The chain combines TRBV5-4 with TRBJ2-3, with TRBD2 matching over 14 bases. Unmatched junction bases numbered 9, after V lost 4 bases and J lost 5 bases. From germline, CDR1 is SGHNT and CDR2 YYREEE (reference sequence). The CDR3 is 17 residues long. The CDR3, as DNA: TGTGCCAGCAGCCGGGGACTAGCGGGGGCCGTGGGAGATACGCAGTATTTT. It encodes CASSRGLAGAVGDTQYF.

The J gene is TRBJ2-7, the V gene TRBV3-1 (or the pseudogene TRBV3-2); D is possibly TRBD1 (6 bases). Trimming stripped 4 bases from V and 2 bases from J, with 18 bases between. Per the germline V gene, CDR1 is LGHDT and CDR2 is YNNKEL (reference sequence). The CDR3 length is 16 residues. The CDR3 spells CASSPEQGGFTYEQYF. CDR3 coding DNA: TGTGCCAGCAGCCCCGAACAGGGCGGATTTACCTACGAGCAGTACTTC.

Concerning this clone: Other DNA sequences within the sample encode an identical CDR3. The CDR3 DNA reads TGTGCCAGCAGCTTGGTGGGACAAGGTCAGCCCCAGCATTTT. Translation: CASSLVGQGQPQHF. The chain carries TRBV5-5 and TRBJ1-5, with D perhaps matching TRBD1 (6 bases). This CDR3 has 14 residues. The ends were cut back, 0 bases at V and 6 bases at J, with 10 bases in the middle. Germline-derived CDR1 and CDR2 are SGHKS and YYEKEE (reference sequence). Based on the CDR3 plus reference TRBV5-5 and TRBJ1-5, the full variable domain is DAGVTQSPTHLIKTRGQQVTLRCSPISGHKSVSWYQQVLGQGPQFIFQYYEKEERGRGNFPDRFSARQFPNYSSELNVNALLLGDSALYLCASSLVGQGQPQHFGDGTRLSIL.